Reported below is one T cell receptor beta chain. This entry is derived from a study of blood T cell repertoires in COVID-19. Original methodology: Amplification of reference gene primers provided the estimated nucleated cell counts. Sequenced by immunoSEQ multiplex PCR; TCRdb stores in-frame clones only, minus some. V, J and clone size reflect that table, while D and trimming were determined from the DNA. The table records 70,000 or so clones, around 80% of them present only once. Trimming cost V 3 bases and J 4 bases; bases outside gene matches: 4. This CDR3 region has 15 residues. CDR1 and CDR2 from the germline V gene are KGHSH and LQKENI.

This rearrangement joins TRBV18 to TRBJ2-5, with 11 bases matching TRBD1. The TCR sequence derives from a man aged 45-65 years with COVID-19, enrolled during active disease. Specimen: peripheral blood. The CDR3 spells CASSPRGTGGETQYF. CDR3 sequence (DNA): TGTGCCAGCTCACCCCGGGGGACAGGGGGAGAGACCCAGTACTTC.